The 17 T cell receptor beta chains in this list originate from one sample, sequenced in a study of blood T cell repertoires in COVID-19. TCRdb keeps only in-frame clones here, not all; method: immunoSEQ multiplex PCR. Of approximately 240,000 clones listed, approximately 83% were seen once; the top ten hold 3% to 3.5%. Source material: peripheral blood. All receptors come from a young woman who had recovered from COVID-19.

The chain has TRBV6-2 or TRBV6-3 and TRBJ2-5; D is perhaps TRBD1 (6 bases). The CDR3 loop spans 15 amino acids. Germline loops: CDR1 MNHEY, CDR2 SVGEGT. Deletions cut 5 bases from V and 1 base from J, with 14 bases between. The chain's CDR3 is CASSGAQGFQETQYF. For the CDR3, the DNA is TGTGCCAGCAGTGGGGCCCAGGGGTTCCAAGAGACCCAGTACTTC.

J is TRBJ2-1 and V is TRBV3-1 (or the pseudogene TRBV3-2); D ambiguous. Germline CDR1 and CDR2: LGHDT and YNNKEL (reference sequence). The CDR3 loop spans 16 amino acids. Trimming removed 0 bases at V and 5 bases at J, with 14 bases between. The CDR3 sequence: CASSQDYSVNHNEQFF. Written as DNA, the CDR3 is TGTGCCAGCAGCCAAGATTACTCCGTAAACCACAATGAGCAGTTCTTC.

This chain links TRBV2 with TRBJ2-6; D is possibly TRBD1 (5 bases). Trimming removed 6 bases from V and 0 bases from J, with 9 bases in between. Germline values: CDR1 SNHLY, CDR2 FYNNEI. This CDR3 contains 15 residues. The CDR3 sequence is CASSRTGSGANVLTF. The CDR3 bases are TGTGCCAGCAGCCGAACAGGCTCTGGGGCCAACGTCCTGACTTTC.

The J gene is TRBJ2-2, the V gene TRBV29-1, with D maybe TRBD1 (6 bases). The length of the CDR3 is 13 residues. Trimming took off 5 bases at V and 2 bases at J, with 9 bases between the two ends. The germline V gene encodes CDR1 SQVTM and CDR2 ANQGSEA. The chain's CDR3 is CSVRGGNTGELFF. CDR3 DNA sequence: TGCAGCGTTCGAGGGGGAAACACCGGGGAGCTGTTTTTT.

This clone was detected once. The chain joins TRBV19 to TRBJ1-1; the match to TRBD1 covers 7 bases. The CDR3 loop spans 13 amino acids. The germline gives CDR1 LNHDA, CDR2 SQIVND (reference sequence). Unmatched junction bases numbered 4, after V lost 5 bases and J lost 4 bases. This CDR3 is CASSLPGGTEAFF. Written as DNA, the CDR3 is TGTGCCAGTAGTTTACCAGGGGGCACTGAAGCTTTCTTT.

The chain links TRBV4-2 to TRBJ2-3, with 7 bases matching TRBD2. Germline V gene sequence: CDR1 LGHNA, CDR2 YNFKEQ. This CDR3 region has 14 residues. V shed 5 bases, J shed 6 bases, and the junction held 8 bases outside the gene matches. CDR3 region: CASSSRSGRDTQYF. DNA for the CDR3: TGTGCCAGCAGCTCCCGGTCCGGGAGGGATACGCAGTATTTT.

The chain has TRBV30 and TRBJ2-2, with D perhaps matching TRBD2 (6 bases). The CDR3 runs to 13 residues. Per the germline V gene, CDR1 is GTSNPN and CDR2 is SVGIG (reference sequence). The V end was cut by 3 bases, the J end by 7 bases, with 12 bases between. The CDR3 coding sequence is TGTGCCTGGAGGGAGGGGTGGAGCGGGGAGCTGTTTTTT. Amino acid sequence: CAWREGWSGELFF.

V is TRBV27 and J is TRBJ2-2; 10 bases fit TRBD2. J lost 3 bases, V lost 5 bases, and 3 bases had no gene match. Germline CDR1 and CDR2: MNHEY and SMNVEV (reference sequence). The CDR3 sequence is 15 residues long. CDR3 DNA: TGTGCCAGCAGTCAGACTAGCGGGTACACCGGGGAGCTGTTTTTT. Encoded protein: CASSQTSGYTGELFF.

V and J are TRBV5-1 and TRBJ2-7; D not resolved. Trimming left V 4 bases short and J 6 bases short, with 8 bases between. Germline lookup yields CDR1 SGHRS and CDR2 YFSETQ. The CDR3 covers 11 residues. DNA for the CDR3: TGCGCCAGCAGCGAGGCAGTCGAGCAGTACTTC. The encoded protein is CASSEAVEQYF.

The rearrangement uses TRBV10-3 and TRBJ1-3, with TRBD1 identical over 9 bases. CDR3 length: 15 residues. Per germline, CDR1 ENHRY and CDR2 SYGVKD. The junction had 6 bases not matched to a gene; V was cut back by 9 bases and J by 0 bases. The CDR3 DNA follows: TGTGCCATAAAAACAGGGGGCTCCTCTGGAAACACCATATATTTT. It encodes CAIKTGGSSGNTIYF.

Points on this clone: A clone one base away is much larger, so this may be a read error. This chain uses TRBV3-1 (or the pseudogene TRBV3-2) with TRBJ2-7; 9 bases match TRBD1. The J segment lost 2 bases and the V segment lost 4 bases, leaving 3 bases of the junction unmatched. Germline V lookup: CDR1 LGHDT, CDR2 YNNKEL (reference sequence). The CDR3 consists of 14 residues. Here the CDR3 reads CASSPGTGPYEQYF. As DNA, the CDR3 is TGTGCCAGCAGCCCCGGGACAGGGCCCTACGAGCAGTACTTC.

This chain uses TRBV5-4 with TRBJ2-7; TRBD2 might be the D (6 bases). With 0 bases removed from V and 2 bases from J, the gap between germline ends came to 15 bases. The CDR3 sequence is 16 residues long. Germline CDR1 and CDR2: SGHNT and YYREEE (reference sequence). The CDR3 here is CASSLGGAGRAYEQYF. CDR3 coding DNA: TGTGCCAGCAGCTTGGGCGGGGCAGGGCGGGCCTACGAGCAGTACTTC.

The J gene is TRBJ2-7, the V gene TRBV11-2; D might be TRBD1 (6 bases). The germline CDR1 and CDR2 sequences are SGHAT and FQNNGV. This CDR3 has 17 residues. Trimming took off 2 bases at V and 0 bases at J, with 17 bases between the two ends. For the CDR3, the DNA is TGTGCCAGCAGCTTAATCCCCACGACAGGCAACTCCTACGAGCAGTACTTC. Translating it yields CASSLIPTTGNSYEQYF. The full variable domain, with the rest looked up from reference TRBV11-2 and TRBJ2-7, is EAGVAQSPRYKIIEKRQSVAFWCNPISGHATLYWYQQILGQGPKLLIQFQNNGVVDDSQLPKDRFSAERLKGVDSTLKIQPAKLEDSAVYLCASSLIPTTGNSYEQYFGPGTRLTVT.

This sequence joins TRBV2 and TRBJ2-3; 12 nucleotides align to TRBD2. There are 17 residues in the CDR3. CDR1 is SNHLY and CDR2 is FYNNEI in the germline V gene. With 2 bases clipped from V and 1 base from J, the junction kept 4 bases outside the gene matches. This CDR3 reads CASSELAGGEGTDTQYF. The CDR3 region has the DNA TGTGCCAGCAGTGAACTAGCGGGAGGGGAAGGCACAGATACGCAGTATTTT.

The chain combines TRBV29-1 with TRBJ1-6; tentatively, D is TRBD1 (5 bases). Germline lookup yields CDR1 SQVTM and CDR2 ANQGSEA. The CDR3 covers 13 residues. This CDR3 reads CSVGADYNSPLHF. The CDR3 region has the DNA TGCTCAGTTGGGGCAGACTATAATTCACCCCTCCACTTT.

V is TRBV10-2 and J is TRBJ1-3, with D possibly being TRBD1 (6 bases). The CDR3 covers 15 residues. Looked up from germline, CDR1 is WSHSY and CDR2 is SAAADI. The V end was cut by 2 bases, the J end by 3 bases, with 11 bases between. CDR3: CASSEPGTYGNTIYF. The CDR3 nucleotides are TGCGCCAGCAGTGAGCCAGGGACATATGGAAACACCATATATTTT.

Turning to this clone: Since a much larger clone is just one base distant, this may be a read error. The gene calls are TRBV5-4 and TRBJ2-2, with unresolved D. This CDR3 is 12 amino acids long. V was cut by 3 bases and J by 3 bases, with 3 bases left in between. Germline V CDR1 and CDR2: SGHNT, YYREEE (reference sequence). Written as DNA, the CDR3 is TGTGCCAGCAGCTCGGACACCGGGGAGCTGTTTTTT. Translating it yields CASSSDTGELFF.